The present TCR beta chain was sequenced within a study of OX40 agonist ivuxolimab in advanced cancers. Produced via immunoSEQ multiplex PCR; TCRdb's table is partial and in-frame only. This sample yields tens of thousands of clones, of which about 86% are seen a single time; roughly 4.1% belongs to the top ten. The TCR sequence derives from an adult with an advanced solid tumor such as melanoma, head and neck, liver or kidney cancer. The sample in question was CD4+ or CD8+ T cells sorted from blood, obtained in a trial of the OX40 agonist ivuxolimab.

The CDR3 coding sequence is TGCGCCAGCAGCTTGGGAGGGACAGGGGACCAAGAGACCCAGTACTTC. Its translation is CASSLGGTGDQETQYF. The chain uses TRBV5-1 and TRBJ2-5, with 10 bases lining up with TRBD1. The J segment lost 0 bases and the V segment lost 0 bases, leaving 2 bases of the junction unmatched. The CDR3 is 16 residues long. Germline CDR1 SGHRS, CDR2 YFSETQ.